This T cell receptor (beta chain) was captured in a study of blood T cell repertoires in COVID-19. The CDR3 runs 15 residues. CDR1 and CDR2 from the germline V gene are SGHTA and FQGNSA. V gave up 5 bases and J gave up 5 bases; unmatched junction bases: 9. This clone appeared once. Sequenced by immunoSEQ multiplex PCR; TCRdb stores in-frame clones only, minus some. The top ten hold approximately 1% of the sample, which has 300,000 to 350,000 clones, roughly 87% seen once. V and J are TRBV7-2 and TRBJ2-7, with 10 positions matching TRBD1. The sequenced material came from PBMCs or T cells enriched from blood (not recorded which). The TCR originated in a young woman who had recovered from COVID-19. In DNA form, the CDR3 reads TGTGCCAGCAGCCGGGCGGGGGACAGGGGCGACGAGCAGTACTTC. Its protein is CASSRAGDRGDEQYF.